This TCR beta chain is from a study of blood T cell repertoires in COVID-19. Looking at the study overall: Acute-phase and convalescent COVID-19 samples originated in the United States, Italy and Spain. The cDNA or gDNA used as material had been derived from T cells, B-cell-depleted T cells, or PBMCs.

In the source study's methods: Nucleated cell number was recorded as an estimate derived from reference gene primer amplification. Libraries were prepared by immunoSEQ multiplex PCR; TCRdb keeps only in-frame clonotypes and omits some of them. V, J and clone size derive from that table, while D and trimming were established from the DNA sequence. Among around 97,000 clones listed, around 88% were seen once. Germline values: CDR1 SGHRS, CDR2 YFSETQ. The CDR3 length is 14 residues. V lost 0 bases, J lost 2 bases, and 1 base stayed unmatched. The specimen sequenced was peripheral blood. This clonotype was sampled from a human donor in a cohort sampled during active COVID-19. The J gene is TRBJ2-5, the V gene TRBV5-1; 7 bases are shared with TRBD2. CDR3 in DNA: TGCGCCAGCAGCTTGGCTAGCGGACAAGAGACCCAGTACTTC. It translates to CASSLASGQETQYF.